The present TCR beta chain was sequenced within a study of T cells in Graves' hyperthyroidism and ophthalmopathy. Researchers amplified the TCR beta CDR3 regions from RNA transcripts. An initial round of RT-PCR targeting the TCR CDR3 relied on the HTBI primer set. In TCRdb, the multiplex PCR reads were re-called with MiXCR into one record per CDR3 protein. Among hundreds of thousands of distinct CDR3 sequences, over 40% were seen once, and the ten largest hold approximately 6.8%. Uncontrolled infection, other autoimmune disease, pregnancy or lactation barred patients from enrollment. The sample holds many counts of this clonotype. The antigen is undetermined. Whole-study findings and limits: From stable hyperthyroidism, ophthalmopathy was separated by a 13 V-J model. For ophthalmopathy, model prediction preceded onset by a median roughly 6.3 months. Most thyroid clonotypes expanded above 0.001 were also detected in blood.

This clonotype was sampled from an adult man with Graves' disease, either hyperthyroidism or ophthalmopathy (not recorded which). The sequencing sample was made of peripheral blood or thyroid tissue (not recorded which).

CDR3 amino acids: CASSPKDEQYF. In DNA form, the CDR3 reads TGTGCCAGCAGCCCGAAGGACGAGCAGTACTTC. This chain links TRBV7-8 with TRBJ2-7; D unresolved. V was shortened by 5 bases and J by 5 bases, with 7 bases between the two germline ends. Germline V lookup: CDR1 SGHVS, CDR2 FQNEAQ. This CDR3 contains 11 residues.